This T cell receptor beta chain came from a study of blood T cell repertoires in COVID-19. Germline lookup yields CDR1 MDHEN and CDR2 SYDVKM. J was trimmed by 6 bases and V by 4 bases; bases with no gene match: 5. This CDR3 is built from 15 residues. The assay was immunoSEQ multiplex PCR, and TCRdb's table has in-frame clones only and misses some. The sample has hundreds of thousands of clones; around 91% are singletons. This sequence joins TRBV28 and TRBJ2-2, with 10 bases lining up with TRBD1. Source material: PBMCs or T cells enriched from blood (not recorded which). This receptor was identified in a man under 40 who had recovered from COVID-19. The DNA of the CDR3 is TGTGCCAGCAGTTACGGGACAGGGGCGGCCGGGGAGCTGTTTTTT. Protein sequence: CASSYGTGAAGELFF.